The T cell receptor (beta chain) under discussion was sequenced for a study of blood T cell repertoires in COVID-19. Background on the study: Samples of COVID-19 (acute and convalescent) were obtained from the United States, Italy and Spain. PBMCs, B-cell-depleted T cells, or T cells were the source of the cDNA or gDNA that made up the material.

Trimming removed 5 bases from V and 5 bases from J, with 13 bases in between. Germline lookup yields CDR1 LGHNT and CDR2 FRNRAP. The length of the CDR3 is 14 residues. Methods used by the authors: Amplification with reference gene primers provided the estimates of nucleated cell counts. Profiling relied on immunoSEQ multiplex PCR, and the TCRdb table lists in-frame clones only, not all of them. Clone size and the V and J calls come from that table; the DNA yielded D and trimming. The repertoire holds under 250,000 clones, with around 83% as singletons. The source is a woman between 50 and 59 years old with acute or convalescent COVID-19. The genes are TRBV12-5 and TRBJ2-1; weak D call: TRBD2 (5 bases). Sample: peripheral blood. This CDR3 reads CASGLGWGDNEQFF. The CDR3 nucleotides are TGTGCTAGTGGTCTCGGGTGGGGAGACAATGAGCAGTTCTTC.